This TCR beta chain was retrieved from a study of blood T cells in healthy people across ages. Germline V gives CDR1 SNHLY, CDR2 FYNNEI. The V segment lost 6 bases and the J segment 0 bases; nucleotides outside the gene matches: 8. The length of the CDR3 is 17 residues. Combining a sample-barcoded 5' primer with a J-beta primer mix, a second PCR ran for roughly 7 to 11 cycles. MiXCR, applied by TCRdb to the 5' RACE reads, yields one record per CDR3 protein. The data hold some 1.6 million distinct CDR3 sequences, with almost 35% observed a single time. This clonotype has a handful of counts. The TCR sequence derives from a woman in her twenties or thirties in good health. The sample comprised blood. This chain joins TRBV2 and TRBJ2-6; 7 nucleotides line up with TRBD2. CDR3 loop: CASRREGTHSGANVLTF. The CDR3, as DNA: TGTGCCAGCAGGAGGGAGGGGACGCACTCTGGGGCCAACGTCCTGACTTTC.